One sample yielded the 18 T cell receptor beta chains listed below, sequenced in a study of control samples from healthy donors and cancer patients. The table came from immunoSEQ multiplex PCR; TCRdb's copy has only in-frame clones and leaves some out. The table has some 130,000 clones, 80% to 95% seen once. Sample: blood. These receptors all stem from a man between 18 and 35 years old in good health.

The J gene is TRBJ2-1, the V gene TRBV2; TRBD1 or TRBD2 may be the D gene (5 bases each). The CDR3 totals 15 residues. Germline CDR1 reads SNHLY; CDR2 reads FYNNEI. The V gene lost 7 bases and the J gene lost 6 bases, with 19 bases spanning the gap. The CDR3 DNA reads TGTGCCAGCACTGACCTGTGGGGGAGCCTCAATGAGCAGTTCTTC. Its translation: CASTDLWGSLNEQFF.

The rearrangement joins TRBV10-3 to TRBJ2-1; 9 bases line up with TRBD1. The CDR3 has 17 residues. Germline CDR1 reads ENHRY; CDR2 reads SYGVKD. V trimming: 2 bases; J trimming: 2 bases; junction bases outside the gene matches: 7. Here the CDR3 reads CAISEKYTGGTYNEQFF. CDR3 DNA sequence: TGTGCCATCAGTGAGAAATACACAGGGGGCACCTACAATGAGCAGTTCTTC.

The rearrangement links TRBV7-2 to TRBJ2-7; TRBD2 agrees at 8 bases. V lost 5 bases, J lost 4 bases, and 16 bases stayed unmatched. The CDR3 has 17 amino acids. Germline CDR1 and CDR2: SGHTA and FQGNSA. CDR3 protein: CASSHPLPGLGKYEQYF. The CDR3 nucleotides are TGTGCCAGCAGCCACCCTCTCCCGGGACTAGGGAAATACGAGCAGTACTTC.

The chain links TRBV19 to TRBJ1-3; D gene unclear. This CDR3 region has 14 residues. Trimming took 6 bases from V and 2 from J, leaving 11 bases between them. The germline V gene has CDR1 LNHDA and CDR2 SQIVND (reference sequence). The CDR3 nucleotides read TGTGCCAGTAGCAGAGGGTTGGCTGGAAACACCATATATTTT. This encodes CASSRGLAGNTIYF.

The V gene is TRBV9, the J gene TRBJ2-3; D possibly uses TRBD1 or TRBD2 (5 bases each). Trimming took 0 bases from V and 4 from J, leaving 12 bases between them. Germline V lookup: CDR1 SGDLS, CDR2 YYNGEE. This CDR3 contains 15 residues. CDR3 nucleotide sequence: TGTGCCAGCAGCGTAGTCGGGGCCGGCGCAGATACGCAGTATTTT. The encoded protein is CASSVVGAGADTQYF.

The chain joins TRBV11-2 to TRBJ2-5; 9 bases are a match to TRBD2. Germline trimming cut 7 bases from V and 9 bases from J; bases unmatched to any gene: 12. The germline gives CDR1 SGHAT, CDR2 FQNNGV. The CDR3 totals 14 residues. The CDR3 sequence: CASMRLSGGGAQYF. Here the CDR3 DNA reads TGTGCCAGCATGCGCCTTAGCGGGGGAGGGGCCCAGTACTTC.

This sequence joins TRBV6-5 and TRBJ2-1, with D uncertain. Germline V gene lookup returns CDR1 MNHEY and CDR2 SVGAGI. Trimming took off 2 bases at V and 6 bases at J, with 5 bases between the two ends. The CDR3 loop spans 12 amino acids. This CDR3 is CASSYKGNEQFF. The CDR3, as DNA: TGTGCCAGCAGTTACAAGGGCAATGAGCAGTTCTTC.

The CDR3 region has the DNA TGTGCTAGTGGTTTGGTTCCCGAGCAGTACTTC. It translates to CASGLVPEQYF. The chain combines TRBV12-5 with TRBJ2-7; D uncertain. The V gene's germline CDR1 is LGHNT and CDR2 FRNRAP. V lost 0 bases and J lost 6, with 3 bases in between. The CDR3 sequence is 11 residues long.

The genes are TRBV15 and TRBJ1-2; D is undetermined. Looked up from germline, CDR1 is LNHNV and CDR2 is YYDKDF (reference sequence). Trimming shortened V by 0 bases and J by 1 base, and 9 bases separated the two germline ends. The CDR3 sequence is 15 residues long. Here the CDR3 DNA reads TGTGCCACCAGCAGAGATCATAATCTTAACTATGGCTACACCTTC. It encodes CATSRDHNLNYGYTF.

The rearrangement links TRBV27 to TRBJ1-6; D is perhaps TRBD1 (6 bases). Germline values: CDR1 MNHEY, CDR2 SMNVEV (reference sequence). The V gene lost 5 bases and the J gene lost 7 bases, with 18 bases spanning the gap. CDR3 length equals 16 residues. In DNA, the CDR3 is TGTGCCAGCAGTCCCAAGGGTGGGGGCGCGAATTCACCCCTCCACTTT. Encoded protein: CASSPKGGGANSPLHF.

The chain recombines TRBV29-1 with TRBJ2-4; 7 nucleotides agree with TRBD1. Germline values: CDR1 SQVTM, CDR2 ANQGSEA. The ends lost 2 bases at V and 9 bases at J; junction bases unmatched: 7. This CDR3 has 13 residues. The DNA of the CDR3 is TGCAGCGTTGAAAGGGACCGGGACAGCATTCAGTACTTC. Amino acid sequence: CSVERDRDSIQYF.

The CDR3 sequence: CASSLVGSEAFF. CDR3 nucleotides: TGTGCCAGCAGCTTAGTTGGGTCTGAAGCTTTCTTT. The rearrangement links TRBV11-2 to TRBJ1-1, with no clear D. Trimming left V 1 base short and J 6 bases short, with 6 bases between. The CDR3 totals 12 residues. CDR1 SGHAT and CDR2 FQNNGV come from the germline V gene.

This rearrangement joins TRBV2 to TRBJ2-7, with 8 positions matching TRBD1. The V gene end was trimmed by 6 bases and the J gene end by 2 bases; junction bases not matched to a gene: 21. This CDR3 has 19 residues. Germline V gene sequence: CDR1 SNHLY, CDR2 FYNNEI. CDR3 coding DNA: TGTGCCAGCAGGATAACCAGGGGGCCCGCTTCTTTTCTTACCTACGAGCAGTACTTC. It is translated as CASRITRGPASFLTYEQYF.

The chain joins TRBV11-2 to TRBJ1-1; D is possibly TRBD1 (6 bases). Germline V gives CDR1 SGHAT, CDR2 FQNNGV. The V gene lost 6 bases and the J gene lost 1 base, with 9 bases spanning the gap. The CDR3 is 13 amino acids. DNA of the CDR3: TGTGCCAGCAGAGGACAGTGGAACACTGAAGCTTTCTTT. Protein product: CASRGQWNTEAFF.

CDR3 sequence reads: CASSEGNRAYGYTF. CDR3 nucleotide sequence: TGCGCCAGCAGCGAGGGAAACAGGGCCTATGGCTACACCTTC. This chain links TRBV5-1 with TRBJ1-2; maybe TRBD1 (6 bases). Germline assignment: CDR1 SGHRS and CDR2 YFSETQ. The CDR3 sequence is 14 residues long. The V and J ends lost 4 bases and 4 bases respectively, with 14 bases between them.

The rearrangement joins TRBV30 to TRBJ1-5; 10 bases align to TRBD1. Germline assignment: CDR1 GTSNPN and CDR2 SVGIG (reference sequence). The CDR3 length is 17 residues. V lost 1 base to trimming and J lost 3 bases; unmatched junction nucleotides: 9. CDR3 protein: CAWSGPDRGFHNQPQHF. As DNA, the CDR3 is TGTGCCTGGAGTGGTCCGGACAGGGGGTTCCACAATCAGCCCCAGCATTTT.

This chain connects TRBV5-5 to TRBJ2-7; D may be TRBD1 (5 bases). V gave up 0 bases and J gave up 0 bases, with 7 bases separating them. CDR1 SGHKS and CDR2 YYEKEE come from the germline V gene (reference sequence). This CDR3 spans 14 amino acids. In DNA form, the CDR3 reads TGTGCCAGCAGCTTGGCCAGGGACTCCTACGAGCAGTACTTC. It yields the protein CASSLARDSYEQYF.

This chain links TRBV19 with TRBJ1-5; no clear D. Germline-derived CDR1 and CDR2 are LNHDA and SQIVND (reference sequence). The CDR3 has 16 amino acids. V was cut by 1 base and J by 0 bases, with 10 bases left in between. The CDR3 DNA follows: TGTGCCAGTAGTATAGTCGGCAGCTATAGCAATCAGCCCCAGCATTTT. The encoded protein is CASSIVGSYSNQPQHF.